The 7 T cell receptor beta chains presented below share a single source sample, sequenced in a study of T-cell reconstitution after alpha-beta-depleted transplantation in children. Unique molecular identifiers were used in preparing the TCRbeta library. TCRdb passed the PCR reads through MiXCR, listing each CDR3 protein once. The sample lists hundreds of thousands of distinct CDR3 sequences; under 20% were seen once. The specimen comprised PBMCs, mostly from graft donor cells, sampled 360 days after TCRalphabeta/CD19-depleted stem cell transplant. Receptors originate from a male patient under 10 years old who had a stem cell transplant for acute lymphoblastic leukemia, so the T cells may come from the graft donor.

This clonotype was observed a few times. The chain combines TRBV4-1 with TRBJ2-7; TRBD2 agrees at 15 bases. CDR1 and CDR2 from the germline V gene are MGHRA and YSYEKL. CDR3 length: 16 amino acids. The junction had 4 bases not matched to a gene; V was cut back by 1 base and J by 6 bases. CDR3 DNA: TGCGCCAGCAGCCAAGTCGAGGGACTAGCGGGAGGCGAGCAGTACTTC. Protein: CASSQVEGLAGGEQYF.

This clonotype was detected once. The DNA of the CDR3 is TGTGCCAGCAGCACCCATCCGGGACTTCTGTCCTTGAGGAATGAGCAGTTCTTC. Residues: CASSTHPGLLSLRNEQFF. The chain has TRBV28 and TRBJ2-1, with TRBD2 as a possible D gene (6 bases). Germline CDR1 reads MDHEN; CDR2 reads SYDVKM. This CDR3 has 18 amino acids. V was cut by 6 bases and J by 7 bases, with 28 bases left in between.

The chain links TRBV7-3 to TRBJ2-5, with 7 bases that match TRBD1. The germline V gene has CDR1 SGHTA and CDR2 FQGTGA. The CDR3 has 15 amino acids. Trimming took 1 base from V and 5 from J; bases not matched to a gene: 7. The DNA for the CDR3 is TGTGCCAGCAGCTTAAAGGAAAAACAGGGGGAGACCCAGTACTTC. Encoded protein: CASSLKEKQGETQYF.

The V gene is TRBV7-3, the J gene TRBJ2-1; TRBD1 or TRBD2 may be the D gene (5 bases each). The V end was cut by 5 bases, the J end by 5 bases, with 13 bases between. CDR3 length: 14 amino acids. Germline V CDR1 and CDR2: SGHTA, FQGTGA. DNA for the CDR3: TGTGCCAGCAGCCCTTCGGGACCAAACAATGAGCAGTTCTTC. Protein product: CASSPSGPNNEQFF.

The sample holds a few counts of this clonotype. The rearrangement uses TRBV5-1 and TRBJ2-7, with 7 bases aligning to TRBD2. The CDR3 covers 16 residues. The V and J ends lost 7 bases and 6 bases, in that order; junction bases with no gene match: 19. Looked up from germline, CDR1 is SGHRS and CDR2 is YFSETQ. This CDR3 is CASRHIMAGVTVEQYF. The CDR3 region has the DNA TGCGCCAGCCGCCATATAATGGCGGGAGTCACAGTCGAGCAGTACTTC.

The table lists this clonotype with a few counts. The chain uses TRBV19 and TRBJ1-1; D unclear. CDR1 is LNHDA, CDR2 SQIVND, per germline (reference sequence). V lost 6 bases to trimming and J lost 5 bases, with 10 bases between them. The CDR3 length is 12 residues. The DNA of the CDR3 is TGTGCCAGTAGACTGGGAAGGACTGAAGCTTTCTTT. Protein product: CASRLGRTEAFF. The entire variable domain, with the rest obtained from reference TRBV19 and TRBJ1-1, is as follows: DGGITQSPKYLFRKEGQNVTLSCEQNLNHDAMYWYRQDPGQGLRLIYYSQIVNDFQKGDIAEGYSVSREKKESFPLTVTSAQKNPTAFYLCASRLGRTEAFFGQGTRLTVV.

The V call is TRBV6-5, the J call TRBJ1-6; unclear D gene. CDR1 is MNHEY, CDR2 SVGAGI, per germline. The CDR3 consists of 15 residues. The V and J ends lost 0 bases and 1 base respectively, with 4 bases between them. CDR3 region: CASSYSWSYNSPLHF. In DNA form, the CDR3 reads TGTGCCAGCAGTTACTCCTGGTCCTATAATTCACCCCTCCACTTT.